This entry lists 24 T cell receptor beta chains sequenced from one sample in a study of technical replicates of blood from a few donors. The repertoire was sequenced with immunoSEQ multiplex PCR; TCRdb's copy has only in-frame clones and lacks some. The sample holds 65,000 to 70,000 clones; 88% are singletons and the top ten take 3.5% to 5.5%. Sequenced material: PBMCs. Source of these receptors: a human donor in good health. Some clones in this sample may be carry-over from other donors' samples.

The J gene is TRBJ2-2, the V gene TRBV4-1; TRBD2 agrees at 8 bases. The CDR3 totals 16 residues. Germline CDR1 is MGHRA and CDR2 is YSYEKL. V shed 4 bases, J shed 4 bases, and the junction held 8 bases outside the gene matches. DNA of the CDR3: TGCGCCAGCAGCCCGGCGGGAGGTAGAGGCACCGGGGAGCTGTTTTTT. Its protein is CASSPAGGRGTGELFF.

In its sample, this clone was seen once. The chain joins TRBV30 to TRBJ2-2; perhaps TRBD2 as D (6 bases). Looked up from germline, CDR1 is GTSNPN and CDR2 is SVGIG (reference sequence). The CDR3 length is 16 residues. Deletions cut 1 base from V and 1 base from J, with 13 bases between. The CDR3 protein is CAWSDLAVWNTGELFF. CDR3 coding DNA: TGTGCCTGGAGTGATTTAGCGGTCTGGAACACCGGGGAGCTGTTTTTT.

V usage is TRBV7-8 and J usage is TRBJ1-2; possibly TRBD1 for D (6 bases). Germline assignment: CDR1 SGHVS and CDR2 FQNEAQ. The CDR3 contains 16 residues. Trimming took off 0 bases at V and 5 bases at J, with 16 bases between the two ends. Here the CDR3 DNA reads TGTGCCAGCAGCTTAGCGGGGAGCCTCCAGGGGTATGGCTACACCTTC. Amino acid sequence: CASSLAGSLQGYGYTF.

This clone was recorded only once. The chain couples TRBV18 to TRBJ1-2; perhaps TRBD1 as D (6 bases). The germline CDR1 and CDR2 sequences are KGHSH and LQKENI. The CDR3 length is 16 residues. The ends were cut back, 4 bases at V and 8 bases at J, with 23 bases in the middle. The CDR3 DNA follows: TGTGCCAGCTCACTCCTAAGACAGGACGTGCCCTACGGCTACACCTTC. Translating gives CASSLLRQDVPYGYTF.

The J gene is TRBJ1-1, the V gene TRBV7-9, with D possibly TRBD1 on 5 matching bases. Trimming left V 5 bases short and J 11 bases short, with 18 bases between. CDR1 and CDR2 (germline): SEHNR, FQNEAQ (reference sequence). This CDR3 is 13 amino acids long. CDR3 coding DNA: TGTGCCAGCAGCCCCCAGAATCATCCAGGGGCTTTCTTT. It codes for CASSPQNHPGAFF.

This clone was recorded a few times. This chain links TRBV5-1 with TRBJ2-4; D is undetermined. Germline CDR1 and CDR2: SGHRS and YFSETQ. Trimming took 0 bases from V and 1 from J, leaving 8 bases between them. The CDR3 contains 15 residues. The CDR3 loop is CASSLGEQAKNIQYF. CDR3 nucleotide sequence: TGCGCCAGCAGCTTGGGAGAACAGGCCAAAAACATTCAGTACTTC.

This chain uses TRBV2 with TRBJ2-2; TRBD2 might be the D (6 bases). In germline, CDR1 is SNHLY, CDR2 FYNNEI. Trimming took 5 bases from V and 7 from J, leaving 17 bases between them. CDR3 length equals 15 residues. CDR3 DNA: TGTGCCAGCAGTCGGTACGGGGACTGGGGCGGGGAGCTGTTTTTT. Its translation is CASSRYGDWGGELFF.

This clone appeared once. J is TRBJ2-4 and V is TRBV27; TRBD1 agrees at 9 bases. V was pared by 5 bases and J by 1 base, with 12 bases of the junction left unmatched. The CDR3 covers 18 residues. Per germline, CDR1 MNHEY and CDR2 SMNVEV (reference sequence). This chain's CDR3 is CASSQDRGASSAKNIQYF. The CDR3 region has the DNA TGTGCCAGCAGTCAAGACAGGGGGGCTAGCAGCGCCAAAAACATTCAGTACTTC.

V usage is TRBV5-4 and J usage is TRBJ1-1; D unclear. Germline V gene sequence: CDR1 SGHNT, CDR2 YYREEE (reference sequence). The CDR3 is 12 residues long. V was shortened by 2 bases and J by 3 bases, with 5 bases between the two germline ends. CDR3 region: CASSFVDTEAFF. The CDR3 DNA is TGTGCCAGCAGCTTCGTCGACACTGAAGCTTTCTTT.

V usage is TRBV6-6 and J usage is TRBJ2-7; TRBD2 agrees at 11 bases. The J segment lost 3 bases and the V segment lost 6 bases, leaving 10 bases of the junction unmatched. The CDR3 sequence is 16 residues long. Germline V gene lookup returns CDR1 MNHNY and CDR2 SVGAGI (reference sequence). The chain's CDR3 is CASRPGTSGRFYEQYF. CDR3 bases: TGTGCCAGCAGACCTGGAACTAGCGGGAGATTCTACGAGCAGTACTTC.

J is TRBJ2-2 and V is TRBV4-1, with 7 bases fitting TRBD2. After removal of 4 bases from V and 5 bases from J, the junction contained 1 base not matched to a gene. CDR3 length: 13 residues. CDR1 and CDR2 from the germline V gene are MGHRA and YSYEKL. CDR3 loop: CASSRGGTGELFF. The CDR3 coding sequence is TGCGCCAGCAGCCGGGGGGGGACCGGGGAGCTGTTTTTT.

V usage is TRBV10-3 and J usage is TRBJ1-1; no reliable D call. Germline values: CDR1 ENHRY, CDR2 SYGVKD. V was shortened by 2 bases and J by 4 bases, with 5 bases between the two germline ends. This CDR3 is 12 amino acids long. This CDR3 is CAISEVATEAFF. CDR3 sequence (DNA): TGTGCCATCAGTGAGGTGGCCACTGAAGCTTTCTTT.

In this sample, this clone turned up a few times. The J gene is TRBJ2-1, the V gene TRBV5-1; 7 bases map to TRBD2. The CDR3 contains 15 residues. J was trimmed by 2 bases and V by 4 bases; bases with no gene match: 6. Germline-derived CDR1 and CDR2 are SGHRS and YFSETQ. The chain's CDR3 is CASSAGSGAYNEQFF. CDR3 DNA: TGCGCCAGCAGCGCGGGCAGCGGGGCCTACAATGAGCAGTTCTTC.

This rearrangement joins TRBV7-9 to TRBJ2-7, with TRBD2 as a possible D gene (5 bases). This CDR3 has 15 amino acids. Trimming took 5 bases from V and 6 from J, leaving 20 bases between them. Germline CDR1 SEHNR, CDR2 FQNEAQ (reference sequence). As DNA, the CDR3 is TGTGCCAGCAGCCCCAAAGTGAGGGTCGGGGTCGAGCAGTACTTC. Protein: CASSPKVRVGVEQYF.

The V and J genes are TRBV9 and TRBJ2-3; D is unresolved. CDR3 length: 14 amino acids. V was trimmed by 3 bases and J by 0 bases, leaving 8 bases between them. CDR1 SGDLS and CDR2 YYNGEE come from the germline V gene. CDR3 in DNA: TGTGCCAGCAGCGCTTCTCCTAGCACAGATACGCAGTATTTT. Encoded protein: CASSASPSTDTQYF.

The J gene is TRBJ2-1, the V gene TRBV5-5; 11 bases are a match to TRBD2. Germline values: CDR1 SGHKS, CDR2 YYEKEE (reference sequence). V gave up 3 bases and J gave up 4 bases; unmatched junction bases: 6. There are 16 residues in the CDR3. The CDR3 is CASSSLAGGLYNEQFF. In DNA, the CDR3 is TGTGCCAGCAGCTCTTTAGCGGGGGGGCTTTACAATGAGCAGTTCTTC.

The gene calls are TRBV5-8 and TRBJ2-2; a weak D match, TRBD2 (6 bases). V was trimmed by 4 bases and J by 6 bases, leaving 22 bases between them. CDR1 is SGHTS and CDR2 is YDEGEE in the germline V gene. The CDR3 is made up of 17 amino acids. In DNA form, the CDR3 reads TGTGCCAGCAGCCGGGAGCAGAGTATGACAGCTCCCGGGGAGCTGTTTTTT. Encoded protein: CASSREQSMTAPGELFF.

This sequence joins TRBV4-2 and TRBJ2-5, with D possibly TRBD2 on 7 matching bases. In germline, CDR1 is LGHNA, CDR2 YNFKEQ. The V end was cut by 1 base, the J end by 4 bases, with 16 bases between. This CDR3 has 16 residues. This chain's CDR3 is CASSQVGGGASETQYF. Here the CDR3 DNA reads TGTGCCAGCAGCCAAGTCGGAGGGGGGGCATCAGAGACCCAGTACTTC.

The rearrangement joins TRBV4-2 to TRBJ2-7; TRBD2 matches at 10 bases. The length of the CDR3 is 18 residues. Trimming at V came to 0 bases and at J to 2 bases, leaving 10 bases not matched to a gene. Germline CDR1 and CDR2: LGHNA and YNFKEQ. CDR3 region: CASSQEASGSPRTYEQYF. The CDR3 bases are TGTGCCAGCAGCCAAGAGGCTAGCGGGAGCCCCAGGACCTACGAGCAGTACTTC.

This clone came up once. V is TRBV2 and J is TRBJ1-6; 7 nucleotides agree with TRBD1. This CDR3 is built from 14 residues. Trimming took 8 bases from V and 10 from J; bases not matched to a gene: 11. The germline V gene has CDR1 SNHLY and CDR2 FYNNEI. For the CDR3, the DNA is TGTGCCAGCGTCGGACAGGCTTTTGAGTCACCCCTCCACTTT. It translates to CASVGQAFESPLHF.

The chain uses TRBV18 and TRBJ2-3, with D tentatively TRBD2 (5 bases). The CDR3 contains 17 residues. With 3 bases removed from V and 2 bases from J, the gap between germline ends came to 18 bases. Germline values: CDR1 KGHSH, CDR2 LQKENI. The CDR3 nucleotides read TGTGCCAGCTCACCCTCGGCCCCGACGGGAAACACAGATACGCAGTATTTT. This codes for CASSPSAPTGNTDTQYF.

The rearrangement uses TRBV5-4 and TRBJ1-4; D remains unclear. Trimming pared 2 bases from V and 0 bases from J, leaving 5 bases between. CDR3 length: 14 amino acids. Per germline, CDR1 SGHNT and CDR2 YYREEE (reference sequence). The CDR3 coding sequence is TGTGCCAGCAGCTTACGGTCAACTAATGAAAAACTGTTTTTT. Translated: CASSLRSTNEKLFF.

The chain has TRBV29-1 and TRBJ2-7; no firm D call. Germline CDR1 SQVTM, CDR2 ANQGSEA. Trimming shortened V by 7 bases and J by 2 bases, and 15 bases separated the two germline ends. The CDR3 covers 13 residues. This chain's CDR3 is CSANDLETYEQYF. The CDR3 nucleotides are TGCAGCGCCAACGATCTAGAAACCTACGAGCAGTACTTC.

V and J are TRBV10-3 and TRBJ2-1; 7 bases align to TRBD1. CDR1 and CDR2 from the germline V gene are ENHRY and SYGVKD. Losses at the gene ends were 4 bases for V and 11 bases for J; bases not matched to a gene: 8. The length of the CDR3 is 13 residues. The CDR3 sequence: CAISGKGAGKQFF. CDR3 sequence (DNA): TGTGCCATCAGTGGAAAGGGGGCTGGAAAGCAGTTCTTC.